The T cell receptor (beta chain) described here comes from a study of blood T cells in healthy people across ages. About the study: Per every two T cells, about one barcoded beta molecule was captured by template switching.

Concerning this clonotype itself: No antigen is known for it.

The authors drew around 9.3 milliliters of peripheral blood from each donor. Study-wide points: Whereas aged donors had fewer naive CD4+ cells, long-lived donors had more of them and higher diversity.

Next came a second PCR, run for 7 to 11 cycles, which used a sample-barcoded 5' primer along with a J-beta primer mix. TCRdb ran MiXCR on the 5' RACE reads and lists one entry per CDR3 protein. The sample contains over 700,000 distinct CDR3 sequences, about 55% of which appear only once. The source material was blood. This receptor was obtained from an elderly man in good health.

The CDR3 sequence is CASSWGARVPYEQYF. As DNA, the CDR3 is TGTGCCAGCAGTTGGGGAGCCAGGGTCCCCTACGAGCAGTACTTC. This chain connects TRBV28 to TRBJ2-7, with D perhaps being TRBD1 or TRBD2 (5 bases each). Deletions cut 4 bases from V and 2 bases from J, with 15 bases between. The CDR3 runs to 15 residues. Germline V gives CDR1 MDHEN, CDR2 SYDVKM. Using reference TRBV28 and TRBJ2-7 for the parts outside the CDR3, the full variable domain is DVKVTQSSRYLVKRTGEKVFLECVQDMDHENMFWYRQDPGLGLRLIYFSYDVKMKEKGDIPEGYSVSREKKERFSLILESASTNQTSMYLCASSWGARVPYEQYFGPGTRLTVT.